Detailed here is one T cell receptor beta chain. Source study methods: Using reference gene primer amplification, nucleated cell counts were estimated. Data came from immunoSEQ multiplex PCR; TCRdb stores just in-frame clones and leaves some out. V and J calls and clone size follow that table, whereas D and trimming were derived from the DNA. This repertoire shows about 250,000 clones, nearly 90% found once; its top ten account for under 4%. This record belongs to a study of blood T cell repertoires in COVID-19. Study-wide background: Donors in the United States, Italy and Spain gave samples during acute or convalescent COVID-19.

V lost 3 bases to trimming and J lost 4 bases; unmatched junction nucleotides: 12. The germline CDR1 and CDR2 sequences are MNHEY and SMNVEV (reference sequence). This CDR3 is built from 18 residues. The chain is built from TRBV27 and TRBJ2-2; 9 bases line up with TRBD2. The clonotype originates from a man younger than 30 with active or convalescent COVID-19. Specimen: peripheral blood. CDR3 bases: TGTGCCAGCAGTTTCTTGTCTGGGCGGGGGGGCCGCACCGGGGAGCTGTTTTTT. It translates to CASSFLSGRGGRTGELFF.